Detailed here is one TCR beta chain. Sequencing used immunoSEQ multiplex PCR; TCRdb keeps in-frame clones, though not all of them. This table holds 180,000 or so clones, approximately 85% found once. The data originate from a study of blood T cell repertoires in COVID-19. Study-level information: T cells, B-cell-depleted T cells, or PBMCs provided the cDNA or gDNA that served as material.

What was sequenced was peripheral blood. This clonotype was obtained from a man aged 40-55 years who had recovered from COVID-19.

The DNA for the CDR3 is TGCGCCAGCAGCTTGGGACTGGACAGCTTGGGGAATGAAAAACTGTTTTTT. The encoded protein is CASSLGLDSLGNEKLFF. The J gene is TRBJ1-4, the V gene TRBV5-1, with a possible D match to TRBD1 (6 bases). Germline V CDR1 and CDR2: SGHRS, YFSETQ. The CDR3 sequence is 17 residues long. V was trimmed by 0 bases and J by 5 bases, leaving 17 bases between them.